The 3 T cell receptor beta chains below come from one sample, sequenced in a study of vaccination and CD4 T cells after COVID-19. TCRdb processed the PCR reads anew with MiXCR; each CDR3 protein has one entry. The profile shows roughly 25,000 distinct CDR3 sequences, about 54% of them singletons. Sequences were derived from CD4+ T cells from blood, sampled before SARS-CoV-2 vaccination. The receptors were gathered from a human donor who had recovered from COVID-19.

The table lists this clonotype with a count of one. This chain links TRBV27 with TRBJ1-2, with 9 bases lining up with TRBD1. The CDR3 sequence is 15 residues long. V dropped 6 bases and J dropped 5; count of bases not matched to a gene: 10. CDR1 MNHEY and CDR2 SMNVEV come from the germline V gene (reference sequence). CDR3 region: CASRPAGTGKYGYTF. The CDR3 region has the DNA TGTGCCAGCAGACCCGCCGGGACAGGGAAATATGGCTACACCTTC.

V and J are TRBV2 and TRBJ1-5; TRBD1 matches 7 bases. Trimming took 3 bases from V and 7 from J; bases not matched to a gene: 12. CDR3 length: 16 amino acids. The germline gives CDR1 SNHLY, CDR2 FYNNEI. The CDR3 reads CASSDAPRQGGQPQHF. The CDR3 DNA follows: TGTGCCAGCAGTGACGCACCCAGACAGGGCGGCCAGCCCCAGCATTTT.

This CDR3 is CASSPARATYGYTF. The CDR3 region has the DNA TGTGCCAGCAGCCCAGCCCGGGCCACCTATGGCTACACCTTC. V gene TRBV7-2 combines with J gene TRBJ1-2; D not certain. Trimming took 5 bases from V and 4 from J, leaving 14 bases between them. Germline CDR1 and CDR2: SGHTA and FQGNSA. The CDR3 loop spans 14 amino acids.